These 27 T cell receptor beta chains share one sample of origin, sequenced in a study of glioma-infiltrating T cells. The iRepertoire nested amplicon-rescue multiplex PCR amplified TCR alpha and beta CDR3s from RNA. One entry per CDR3 protein, called by TCRdb with MiXCR from the multiplex PCR reads. The sample yields under 150,000 distinct CDR3 sequences, 20% to 25% seen once. Sequenced input: glioma tissue, nonneoplastic brain tissue, or PBMCs (not recorded which). The receptor set was obtained from a human donor with low-grade glioma or glioblastoma, undergoing nonglioma brain surgery, or in good health (not recorded which).

The CDR3 reads CASSLAGAREAFF. The CDR3 DNA reads TGTGCCAGCAGTTTAGCAGGGGCCCGTGAAGCTTTCTTT. The V call is TRBV28, the J call TRBJ1-1; a weak D match, TRBD1 (6 bases). The CDR3 extends over 13 amino acids. CDR1 is MDHEN, CDR2 SYDVKM, per germline. Trimming took off 2 bases at V and 7 bases at J, with 11 bases between the two ends.

This clonotype came up many times. The rearrangement joins TRBV27 to TRBJ2-7; 7 bases are shared with TRBD1. The germline V gene encodes CDR1 MNHEY and CDR2 SMNVEV (reference sequence). V lost 5 bases to trimming and J lost 6 bases; unmatched junction nucleotides: 19. CDR3 size: 17 residues. CDR3 amino acids: CASSPLKTGIAPSEQYV. CDR3 nucleotide sequence: TGTGCCAGCAGTCCGCTTAAGACAGGGATCGCCCCCTCCGAGCAGTACGTC.

The rearrangement uses TRBV19 and TRBJ1-4; no reliable D call. V lost 3 bases to trimming and J lost 4 bases, with 12 bases between them. Germline CDR1 reads LNHDA; CDR2 reads SQIVND (reference sequence). This CDR3 region has 15 residues. DNA for the CDR3: TGTGCCAGTAGTATTGCCGGGAACCGTAATGAAAAACTGTTTTTT. It is translated as CASSIAGNRNEKLFF. Based on the CDR3 plus reference TRBV19 and TRBJ1-4, the full variable domain is DGGITQSPKYLFRKEGQNVTLSCEQNLNHDAMYWYRQDPGQGLRLIYYSQIVNDFQKGDIAEGYSVSREKKESFPLTVTSAQKNPTAFYLCASSIAGNRNEKLFFGSGTQLSVL.

The gene calls are TRBV24-1 and TRBJ1-5; D is perhaps TRBD1 (6 bases). The CDR3 is 16 amino acids. Germline V lookup: CDR1 KGHDR, CDR2 SFDVKD. V lost 3 bases, J lost 3 bases, and 14 bases lay in between. The CDR3 spells CATSDGGHLTNQPQHF. In DNA, the CDR3 is TGTGCCACCAGTGATGGGGGACATCTTACCAATCAGCCCCAGCATTTT.

There are many counts of this clonotype. The chain couples TRBV7-2 to TRBJ2-1; 8 bases align to TRBD2. This CDR3 contains 16 residues. Germline V gene sequence: CDR1 SGHTA, CDR2 FQGNSA. After removal of 5 bases from V and 4 bases from J, the junction contained 10 bases not matched to a gene. CDR3 protein: CASSRGGGTGYNEQFF. The CDR3 bases are TGTGCCAGCAGCCGGGGGGGAGGCACCGGATACAATGAGCAGTTCTTC. Full variable domain (remainder filled in from reference TRBV7-2 and TRBJ2-1): GAGVSQSPSNKVTEKGKDVELRCDPISGHTALYWYRQSLGQGLEFLIYFQGNSAPDKSGLPSDRFSAERTGGSVSTLTIQRTQQEDSAVYLCASSRGGGTGYNEQFFGPGTRLTVL.

This clonotype was observed a few times. The chain has TRBV5-5 and TRBJ2-1; D is perhaps TRBD1 or TRBD2 (5 bases each). CDR1 and CDR2 (germline): SGHKS, YYEKEE (reference sequence). The ends were cut back, 7 bases at V and 8 bases at J, with 13 bases in the middle. The CDR3 covers 12 residues. CDR3 DNA: TGTGCCAGCCGGACATACGGGGATGAGCAGTTCTTC. Amino acids: CASRTYGDEQFF. Full variable domain (rest looked up from reference TRBV5-5 and TRBJ2-1): DAGVTQSPTHLIKTRGQQVTLRCSPISGHKSVSWYQQVLGQGPQFIFQYYEKEERGRGNFPDRFSARQFPNYSSELNVNALLLGDSALYLCASRTYGDEQFFGPGTRLTVL.

The chain recombines TRBV7-3 with TRBJ1-3; D is undetermined. Germline values: CDR1 SGHTA, CDR2 FQGTGA. V lost 1 base and J 2 bases, leaving 6 bases between the germline ends. This CDR3 is built from 14 residues. CDR3 bases: TGTGCCAGCAGCTTAAGGCCCACTGGAAACACCATATATTTT. Translating gives CASSLRPTGNTIYF.

This clonotype was found a few times. The rearrangement joins TRBV20-1 to TRBJ2-7, with a tentative D call TRBD1 (5 bases). Looked up from germline, CDR1 is DFQATT and CDR2 is SNEGSKA (reference sequence). This CDR3 spans 14 amino acids. Trimming cost V 5 bases and J 0 bases, with 14 bases left between them. CDR3 in amino acids: CSARPTDPSYEQYV. The DNA for the CDR3 is TGCAGTGCTCGACCGACAGACCCCTCCTACGAGCAGTACGTC.

This chain uses TRBV12-3 or TRBV12-4 with TRBJ1-1; possible D gene TRBD1, 5 bases. Trimming shortened V by 7 bases and J by 3 bases, and 21 bases separated the two germline ends. CDR3 size: 16 residues. DNA of the CDR3: TGTGCCAGCATTTACTCGGCCCACTTAGGGGACACTGAAGCTTTCTTT. Translated, it gives CASIYSAHLGDTEAFF.

The chain is built from TRBV12-3 or TRBV12-4 and TRBJ2-3; D is uncertain. This CDR3 is built from 14 residues. The V end lost 4 bases, the J end lost 2 bases, and 10 bases lay between the germline ends. CDR3 DNA sequence: TGTGCCAGCAGTTCCGGGCCTAACACAGATACGCAGTATTTT. It codes for CASSSGPNTDTQYF.

This rearrangement joins TRBV19 to TRBJ2-7; D call uncertain. Trimming cost V 11 bases and J 3 bases, with 11 bases left between them. Germline CDR1 and CDR2: LNHDA and SQIVND (reference sequence). The CDR3 contains 11 residues. DNA for the CDR3: TGTGCCCAGTACATATTCTACGAGCAGTACGTC. The encoded protein is CAQYIFYEQYV.

J is TRBJ1-4 and V is TRBV20-1; TRBD1 matches at 7 bases. Germline V gives CDR1 DFQATT, CDR2 SNEGSKA (reference sequence). The CDR3 spans 14 residues. V lost 6 bases to trimming and J lost 2 bases; unmatched junction nucleotides: 6. The CDR3 spells CSAAETGTNEKLFF. CDR3 nucleotides: TGCAGTGCAGCCGAGACAGGGACTAATGAAAAACTGTTTTTT.

The rearrangement joins TRBV7-2 to TRBJ1-4; 12 nucleotides match TRBD1. Germline lookup yields CDR1 SGHTA and CDR2 FQGNSA. This CDR3 spans 17 amino acids. Trimming at V came to 6 bases and at J to 8 bases, leaving 13 bases not matched to a gene. CDR3 DNA: TGTGCCAGCAGACCGATGCTGGGACAGGGGGCAAACGAAAAACTGTTTTTT. It specifies CASRPMLGQGANEKLFF.

In this sample, this clonotype turned up many times. CDR3 in DNA: TGCAGTAGCAGGACAAACACTGAAGCTTTCTTT. It yields the protein CSSRTNTEAFF. The rearrangement joins TRBV20-1 to TRBJ1-1, with a possible D match to TRBD1 (5 bases). Germline CDR1 and CDR2: DFQATT and SNEGSKA (reference sequence). There are 11 residues in the CDR3. The V gene lost 8 bases and the J gene lost 2 bases, with 9 bases spanning the gap.

This clonotype was recorded a few times. This sequence joins TRBV6-1 and TRBJ2-7, with 13 nucleotides matching TRBD2. The V and J ends lost 6 bases and 5 bases, in that order; junction bases with no gene match: 4. Germline V CDR1 and CDR2: MNHNS, SASEGT. CDR3 size: 14 residues. The CDR3 nucleotides are TGTGCCAGCAGGGGGACTAGCGGGGTGCACGAGCAGTACGTC. It translates to CASRGTSGVHEQYV.

The CDR3 region has the DNA TGTGCCAGCAGTTTGGAGCGGGGGGGCCTCGCCGGGGAGCTGTTTTTT. Translation: CASSLERGGLAGELFF. The chain joins TRBV12-3 or TRBV12-4 to TRBJ2-2; 10 bases are a match to TRBD2. This CDR3 contains 16 residues. Germline trimming cut 3 bases from V and 6 bases from J; bases unmatched to any gene: 7.

This clonotype was picked up a small number of times. The V gene is TRBV28, the J gene TRBJ2-3, with 8 bases fitting TRBD1. The V gene's germline CDR1 is MDHEN and CDR2 SYDVKM. The V and J ends lost 6 bases and 2 bases, in that order; junction bases with no gene match: 4. The CDR3 has 14 residues. The CDR3, as DNA: TGTGCCAGCAGGAAACAGGGGGACACAGATACGCAGTATTTT. Translation: CASRKQGDTDTQYF.

This clonotype was detected a few times. The J gene is TRBJ2-3, the V gene TRBV3-1, with TRBD1 matching over 8 bases. This CDR3 comprises 16 residues. V dropped 2 bases and J dropped 5; count of bases not matched to a gene: 9. Germline CDR1 LGHDT, CDR2 YNNKEL (reference sequence). The CDR3 coding sequence is TGTGCCAGCAGCCAATTGAGATTACAGGGGGAAGATACGCAGTATTTT. It codes for CASSQLRLQGEDTQYF.

This clonotype was counted at least ten times. The rearrangement joins TRBV28 to TRBJ1-5, with a possible D match to TRBD1 (5 bases). V gave up 6 bases and J gave up 4 bases, with 19 bases separating them. There are 16 residues in the CDR3. Germline CDR1 is MDHEN and CDR2 is SYDVKM. CDR3 residues: CASRPPGGVGNQPQHF. As DNA, the CDR3 is TGTGCCAGCAGACCCCCTGGAGGGGTAGGGAATCAGCCCCAGCATTTT.

This clonotype has at least ten counts. The chain has TRBV6-6 and TRBJ1-2; D remains unclear. Germline loops: CDR1 MNHNY, CDR2 SVGAGI (reference sequence). Trimming removed 2 bases at V and 3 bases at J, with 16 bases between. CDR3 size: 16 residues. CDR3 sequence: CASSYPNQAGYYGYTF. In nucleotides, the CDR3 is TGTGCCAGCAGTTACCCTAACCAGGCAGGATACTATGGCTACACCTTC.

The V call is TRBV18, the J call TRBJ2-7; D is perhaps TRBD2 (5 bases). Germline V gene sequence: CDR1 KGHSH, CDR2 LQKENI. V gave up 1 base and J gave up 3 bases, with 7 bases separating them. The CDR3 has 13 residues. The CDR3 loop is CASSPLEGYEQYV. The CDR3 bases are TGTGCCAGCTCACCACTTGAGGGCTACGAGCAGTACGTC.

The V and J genes are TRBV10-3 and TRBJ1-2; D may be TRBD1 (6 bases). Germline CDR1 is ENHRY and CDR2 is SYGVKD. The V end lost 10 bases, the J end lost 2 bases, and 14 bases lay between the germline ends. This CDR3 comprises 13 residues. CDR3 coding DNA: TGTGCCACCAAGGGAGGACAGAACTATGGCTACACCTTC. It specifies CATKGGQNYGYTF.

A few counts support this clonotype. This chain connects TRBV12-3 or TRBV12-4 to TRBJ2-1; TRBD2 might be the D (5 bases). Trimming took 6 bases from V and 9 from J, leaving 21 bases between them. The length of the CDR3 is 15 residues. The CDR3 nucleotides are TGTGCCAGCAGACAAACGGCAAACAGCGGAGGTGAGCAGTTCTTC. Amino acids: CASRQTANSGGEQFF.

In its sample, this clonotype was seen a few times. This chain connects TRBV18 to TRBJ2-7, with a tentative D call TRBD1 (5 bases). The CDR3 is 13 residues long. The germline V gene has CDR1 KGHSH and CDR2 LQKENI. The V end lost 2 bases, the J end lost 6 bases, and 11 bases lay between the germline ends. CDR3 region: CASSPSDSSEQYV. DNA for the CDR3: TGTGCCAGCTCACCATCTGACAGTTCCGAGCAGTACGTC.

The CDR3 DNA reads as TGCGCCAGCAGCTATTCTAGCGGGGGGGCAACAGATACGCAGTATTTT. This sequence encodes CASSYSSGGATDTQYF. This chain uses TRBV5-1 with TRBJ2-3, with TRBD2 matching over 12 bases. There are 16 residues in the CDR3. J was trimmed by 3 bases and V by 3 bases; bases with no gene match: 5. Germline lookup yields CDR1 SGHRS and CDR2 YFSETQ.

Turning to this clonotype: It may be a read error: a sequence one base away is much more abundant. This chain connects TRBV28 to TRBJ2-1; TRBD2 aligns across 14 bases. Per the germline V gene, CDR1 is MDHEN and CDR2 is SYDVKM. This CDR3 contains 15 residues. This CDR3 is CASSTGLAGGDEQLF. CDR3 DNA sequence: TGTGCCAGCAGTACCGGACTAGCGGGGGGCGATGAGCAGTTATTC.

With respect to this clonotype: Compared with germline, one end of the junction differs, possibly owing to a read error. The rearrangement joins TRBV27 to TRBJ1-1, with D uncertain. The CDR3 sequence is 14 residues long. Germline CDR1 is MNHEY and CDR2 is SMNVEV (reference sequence). The DNA of the CDR3 is TGTGCCACCAGTGACTCTCGGAGCACTAAAAGTGCTTTCTTT. It encodes CATSDSRSTKSAFF.